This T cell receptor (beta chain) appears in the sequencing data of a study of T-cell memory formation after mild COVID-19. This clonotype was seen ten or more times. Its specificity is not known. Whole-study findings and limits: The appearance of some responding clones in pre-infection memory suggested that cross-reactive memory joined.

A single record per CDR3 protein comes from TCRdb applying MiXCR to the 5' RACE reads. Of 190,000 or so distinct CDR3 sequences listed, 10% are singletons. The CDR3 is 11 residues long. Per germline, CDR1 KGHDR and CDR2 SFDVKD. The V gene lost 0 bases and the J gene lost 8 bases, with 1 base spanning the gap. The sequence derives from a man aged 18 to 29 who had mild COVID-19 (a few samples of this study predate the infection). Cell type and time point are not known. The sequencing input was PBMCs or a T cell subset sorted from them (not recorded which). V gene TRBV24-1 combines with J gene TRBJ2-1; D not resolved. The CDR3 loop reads CATSDLDEQFF. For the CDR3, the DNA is TGTGCCACCAGTGATTTGGATGAGCAGTTCTTC.